The next 9 T cell receptor beta chains were all read from a single sample in a study of blood T cell repertoires in COVID-19. Only in-frame clones appear in the TCRdb table, and some are missing; sequencing was by immunoSEQ multiplex PCR. The repertoire holds around 150,000 clones, roughly 84% seen once, with around 2.1% in the top ten. The material sequenced was peripheral blood. The origin of the receptors is a man aged 70-80 years with acute or convalescent COVID-19.

The V gene is TRBV6-5, the J gene TRBJ2-1; 12 bases are shared with TRBD2. CDR3 length equals 14 residues. The germline V gene has CDR1 MNHEY and CDR2 SVGAGI. Trimming at V came to 6 bases and at J to 7 bases, leaving 4 bases not matched to a gene. This chain's CDR3 is CASSLGLAGNEQFF. The CDR3 DNA follows: TGTGCCAGCAGCCTCGGACTAGCGGGAAATGAGCAGTTCTTC.

V gene TRBV7-2 combines with J gene TRBJ1-4; possible D gene TRBD1, 6 bases. The CDR3 has 14 residues. Looked up from germline, CDR1 is SGHTA and CDR2 is FQGNSA. Trimming took 2 bases from V and 8 from J, leaving 12 bases between them. CDR3 nucleotide sequence: TGTGCCAGCAGCTTACAGGGGAGTGGCGAAAAACTGTTTTTT. Translation: CASSLQGSGEKLFF.

A word on this clone: One junction end disagrees with the germline gene, perhaps due to a read error. V gene TRBV7-7 combines with J gene TRBJ1-1; D call uncertain. Germline lookup yields CDR1 SSHAT and CDR2 FNYEAQ (reference sequence). The CDR3 sequence is 13 residues long. The CDR3 sequence: CASSRSENTEAFF. The CDR3 DNA sequence: TGTGCTAGCAGCCGATCAGAGAACACTGAAGCTTTCTTT.

V gene TRBV18 combines with J gene TRBJ1-1; 10 positions match TRBD1. V lost 3 bases and J lost 1; bases outside the gene matches: 11. Germline lookup yields CDR1 KGHSH and CDR2 LQKENI. The CDR3 has 18 residues. Here the CDR3 reads CASSPVMPGQGRNTEAFF. The CDR3, as DNA: TGTGCCAGCTCACCTGTTATGCCGGGACAGGGGAGGAACACTGAAGCTTTCTTT.

The chain joins TRBV24-1 to TRBJ1-4; D gene unclear. This CDR3 comprises 13 residues. Germline CDR1 and CDR2: KGHDR and SFDVKD. The germline V and J ends were trimmed by 9 bases and 4 bases, with 11 bases remaining between them. CDR3 DNA sequence: TGTGCCACCTTTCTGGCGGGTAATGAAAAACTGTTTTTT. Translating it yields CATFLAGNEKLFF.

The V gene is TRBV5-1, the J gene TRBJ2-3; D gene uncertain. Per germline, CDR1 SGHRS and CDR2 YFSETQ. The V gene lost 4 bases and the J gene lost 2 bases, with 14 bases spanning the gap. CDR3 length equals 15 residues. The CDR3 is CASSPDTVPTDTQYF. The CDR3 DNA sequence: TGCGCCAGCAGCCCCGACACGGTCCCCACAGATACGCAGTATTTT.

V usage is TRBV2 and J usage is TRBJ1-4, with 8 bases that match TRBD1. CDR1 is SNHLY and CDR2 is FYNNEI in the germline V gene. The CDR3 consists of 14 residues. Trimming at V came to 4 bases and at J to 8 bases, leaving 6 bases not matched to a gene. CDR3 loop: CASSADRVGEKLFF. In DNA form, the CDR3 reads TGTGCCAGCAGTGCGGACAGGGTAGGAGAAAAACTGTTTTTT.

The J gene is TRBJ2-1, the V gene TRBV5-4; 10 bases match TRBD1. Trimming removed 4 bases from V and 4 bases from J; junction bases left unmatched: 5. The CDR3 spans 15 residues. Germline V CDR1 and CDR2: SGHNT, YYREEE (reference sequence). Here the CDR3 reads CASSGQGGRYNEQFF. The CDR3 coding sequence is TGTGCCAGCAGCGGACAGGGGGGGAGGTACAATGAGCAGTTCTTC.

As to this clone: A read error may produce the germline difference seen at one junction end. V and J are TRBV7-7 and TRBJ2-1, with 9 bases matching TRBD2. Germline V gene lookup returns CDR1 SSHAT and CDR2 FNYEAQ (reference sequence). The CDR3 has 17 amino acids. The CDR3 reads CASSLSSFAGGPGEQFF. The CDR3 DNA reads as TGTGCTAGCAGCTTATCGTCGTTTGCGGGAGGGCCGGGTGAGCAGTTCTTC. The full variable domain, in which reference TRBV7-7 and TRBJ2-1 provide the parts outside the CDR3, is GAGVSQSPRYKVTKRGQDVTLRCDPISSHATLYWYQQALGQGPEFLTYFNYEAQPDKSGLPSDRFSAERPEGSISTLTIQRTEQRDSAMYRCASSLSSFAGGPGEQFFGPGTRLTVL.